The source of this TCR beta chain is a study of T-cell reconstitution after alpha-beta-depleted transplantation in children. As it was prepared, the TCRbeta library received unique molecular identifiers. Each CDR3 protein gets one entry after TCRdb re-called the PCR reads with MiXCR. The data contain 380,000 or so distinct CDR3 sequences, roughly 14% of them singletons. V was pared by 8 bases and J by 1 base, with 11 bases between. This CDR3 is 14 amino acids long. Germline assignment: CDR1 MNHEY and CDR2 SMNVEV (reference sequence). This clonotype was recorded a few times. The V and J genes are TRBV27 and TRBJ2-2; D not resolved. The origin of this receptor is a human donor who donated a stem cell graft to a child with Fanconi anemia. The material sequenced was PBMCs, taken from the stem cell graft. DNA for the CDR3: TGTGCCAGCGCCCGGTTGAGGAACACCGGGGAGCTGTTTTTT. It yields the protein CASARLRNTGELFF.